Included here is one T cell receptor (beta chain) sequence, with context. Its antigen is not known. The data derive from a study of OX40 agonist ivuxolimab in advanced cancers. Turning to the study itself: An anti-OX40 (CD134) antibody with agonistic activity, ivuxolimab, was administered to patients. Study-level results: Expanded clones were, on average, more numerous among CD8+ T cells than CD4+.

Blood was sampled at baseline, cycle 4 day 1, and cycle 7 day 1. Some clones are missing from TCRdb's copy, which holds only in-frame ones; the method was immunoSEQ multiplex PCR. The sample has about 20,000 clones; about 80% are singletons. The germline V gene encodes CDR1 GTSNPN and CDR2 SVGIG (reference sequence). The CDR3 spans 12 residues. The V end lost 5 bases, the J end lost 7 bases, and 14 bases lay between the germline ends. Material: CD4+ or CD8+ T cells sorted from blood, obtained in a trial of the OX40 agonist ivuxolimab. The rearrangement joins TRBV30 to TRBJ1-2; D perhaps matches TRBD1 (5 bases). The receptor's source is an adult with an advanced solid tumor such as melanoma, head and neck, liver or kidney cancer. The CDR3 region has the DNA TGTGCCTGGGGACAACAGGCCGGTGGCTACACCTTC. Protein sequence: CAWGQQAGGYTF.